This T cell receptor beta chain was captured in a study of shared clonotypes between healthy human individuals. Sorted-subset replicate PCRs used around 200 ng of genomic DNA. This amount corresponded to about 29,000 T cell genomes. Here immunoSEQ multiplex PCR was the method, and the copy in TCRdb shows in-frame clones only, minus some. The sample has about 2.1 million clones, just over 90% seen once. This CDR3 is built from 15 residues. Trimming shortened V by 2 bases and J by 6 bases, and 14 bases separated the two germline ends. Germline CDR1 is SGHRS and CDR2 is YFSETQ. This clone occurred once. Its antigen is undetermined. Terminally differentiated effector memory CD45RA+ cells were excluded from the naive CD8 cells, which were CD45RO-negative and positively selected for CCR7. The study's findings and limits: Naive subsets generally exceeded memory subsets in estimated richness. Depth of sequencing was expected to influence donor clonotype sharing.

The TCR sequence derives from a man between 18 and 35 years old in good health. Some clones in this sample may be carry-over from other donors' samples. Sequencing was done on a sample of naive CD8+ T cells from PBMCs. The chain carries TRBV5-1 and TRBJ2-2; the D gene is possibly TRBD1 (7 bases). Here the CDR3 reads CASSFRGPGAGELFF. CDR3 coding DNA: TGCGCCAGCAGCTTTAGGGGGCCGGGAGCCGGGGAGCTGTTTTTT.